This TCR beta chain was observed in a study of metastatic and nonmetastatic thyroid tumors. Turning to the study itself: From malignant and benign thyroid patients, repertoires in blood and in tumor or nodule tissue were compared.

This clone appeared a few times. In the authors' workflow: The distant-metastasis classifier for papillary thyroid cancer was built from CDR3 differences across clinicopathological groups. TCRdb re-called clones from the PCR reads using MiXCR. The V and J calls come from TCRdb's annotation, not from the publication. The table lists approximately 38,000 clones, about a sixth of them singletons. CDR1 and CDR2 (germline): MNHNS, SASEGT. V lost 0 bases to trimming and J lost 9 bases, with 4 bases between them. There are 11 residues in the CDR3. There were no patients who had received any treatment before thyroid surgery.

The sequencing sample was made of blood. The rearrangement links TRBV6-1 to TRBJ2-3; D not certain. This clonotype was obtained from a female donor with papillary thyroid cancer or a benign thyroid nodule (not recorded which). Some clones in this sample may be carry-over from other donors' samples. The DNA for the CDR3 is TGTGCCAGCAGTGAAGCAACGACGCAGTATTTT. This encodes CASSEATTQYF.